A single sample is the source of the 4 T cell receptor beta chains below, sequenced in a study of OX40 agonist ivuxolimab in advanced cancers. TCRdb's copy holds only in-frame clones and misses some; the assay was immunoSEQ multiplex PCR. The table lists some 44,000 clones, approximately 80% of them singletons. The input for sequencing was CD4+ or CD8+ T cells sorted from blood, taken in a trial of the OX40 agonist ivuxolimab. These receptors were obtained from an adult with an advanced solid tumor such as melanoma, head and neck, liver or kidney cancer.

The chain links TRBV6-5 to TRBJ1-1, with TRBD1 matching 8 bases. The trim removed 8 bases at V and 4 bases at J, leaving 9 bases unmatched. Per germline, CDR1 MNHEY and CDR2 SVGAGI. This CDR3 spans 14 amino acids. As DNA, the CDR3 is TGTGCCAGCTTGCGTAACAGGGGGAGCACTGAAGCTTTCTTT. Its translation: CASLRNRGSTEAFF.

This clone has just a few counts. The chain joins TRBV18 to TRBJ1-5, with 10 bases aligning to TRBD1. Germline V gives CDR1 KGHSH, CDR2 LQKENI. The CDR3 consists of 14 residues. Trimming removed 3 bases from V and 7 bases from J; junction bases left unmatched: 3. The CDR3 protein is CASSPTGGGQPQHF. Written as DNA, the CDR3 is TGTGCCAGCTCACCGACAGGGGGCGGCCAGCCCCAGCATTTT.

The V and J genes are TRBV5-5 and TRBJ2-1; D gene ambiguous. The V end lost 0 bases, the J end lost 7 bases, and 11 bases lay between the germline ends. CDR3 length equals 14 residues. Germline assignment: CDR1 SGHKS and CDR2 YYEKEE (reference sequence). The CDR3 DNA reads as TGTGCCAGCAGCTTGGCTAGAGTGGGAAATGAGCAGTTCTTC. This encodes CASSLARVGNEQFF.

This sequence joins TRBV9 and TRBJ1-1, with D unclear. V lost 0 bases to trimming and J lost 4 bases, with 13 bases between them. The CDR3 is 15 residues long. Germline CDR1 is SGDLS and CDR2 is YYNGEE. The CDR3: CASSVVTPRSTEAFF. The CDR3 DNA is TGTGCCAGCAGCGTAGTGACTCCTCGTAGCACTGAAGCTTTCTTT.